A single T cell receptor (beta chain) is shown here with its context. Its target is not known. The repertoire was sequenced with immunoSEQ multiplex PCR; TCRdb's copy has only in-frame clones and lacks some. There are 550,000 to 700,000 clones in the sample; roughly 72% occur only once, and around 2% lies in the top ten. CDR1 SGDLS and CDR2 YYNGEE come from the germline V gene. The CDR3 consists of 13 residues. V was cut by 3 bases and J by 7 bases, with 10 bases left in between. The sample is drawn from a study of shared clonotypes between healthy human individuals. All donors were healthy HIV-negative adults lacking recent acute infections or vaccinations. Those who donated, Caucasian adults without exception, all lived in Nashville, Tennessee. Broader study findings: Among a few donors, approximately 5% of naive CD4 clonotypes were found in common.

This clonotype was sampled from a woman in her twenties or thirties in good health. This chain links TRBV9 with TRBJ1-4; D gene ambiguous. Sequencing input: memory CD4+ T cells sorted from blood. Described subset: CD45RA-negative fraction. The CDR3 spells CASSGGGSEKLFF. CDR3 bases: TGTGCCAGCAGCGGGGGTGGGAGTGAAAAACTGTTTTTT. The whole variable domain, filled in from reference TRBV9 and TRBJ1-4, reads DSGVTQTPKHLITATGQRVTLRCSPRSGDLSVYWYQQSLDQGLQFLIQYYNGEERAKGNILERFSAQQFPDLHSELNLSSLELGDSALYFCASSGGGSEKLFFGSGTQLSVL.